Only one count was recorded for the clone carrying this T cell receptor (beta chain). Clones were read by immunoSEQ multiplex PCR, and TCRdb kept only the in-frame ones, dropping some. The repertoire holds 200,000 or so clones, with around 83% as singletons. The sample belongs to a study of cytomegalovirus exposure and HLA in healthy donors. The germline V gene encodes CDR1 SGHDT and CDR2 YYEEEE. With 2 bases clipped from V and 8 bases from J, the junction kept 8 bases outside the gene matches. The CDR3 covers 14 residues. The sequenced sample was PBMCs. The chain combines TRBV5-6 with TRBJ1-2; 8 bases fit TRBD1. The source is a woman in her twenties or thirties in good health and CMV-seropositive. The CDR3 nucleotides read TGTGCCAGCAGCTTAGGACAGGGCATGTTGGGCTACACCTTC. Amino acid sequence: CASSLGQGMLGYTF.